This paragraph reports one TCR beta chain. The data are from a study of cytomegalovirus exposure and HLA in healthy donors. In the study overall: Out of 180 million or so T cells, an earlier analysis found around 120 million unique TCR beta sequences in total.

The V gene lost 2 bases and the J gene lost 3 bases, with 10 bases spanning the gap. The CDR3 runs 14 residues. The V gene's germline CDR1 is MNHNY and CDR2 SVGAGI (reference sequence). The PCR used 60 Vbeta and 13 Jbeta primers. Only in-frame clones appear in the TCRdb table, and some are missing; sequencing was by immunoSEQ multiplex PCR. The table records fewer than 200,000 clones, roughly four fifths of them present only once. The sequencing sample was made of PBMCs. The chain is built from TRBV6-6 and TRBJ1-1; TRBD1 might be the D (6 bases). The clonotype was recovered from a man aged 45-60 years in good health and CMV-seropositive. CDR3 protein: CASSYRQGYTEAFF. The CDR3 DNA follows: TGTGCCAGCAGTTACCGGCAGGGGTACACTGAAGCTTTCTTT.